This T cell receptor beta chain was recorded in a study of cytomegalovirus exposure and HLA in healthy donors. Germline V gene data show CDR1 as MNHEY and CDR2 as SMNVEV (reference sequence). The trim removed 5 bases at V and 7 bases at J, leaving 8 bases unmatched. CDR3 length: 13 residues. As for this clone: No antigen is known for it.

The primer mix had 60 Vbeta and 13 Jbeta primers. Assay: immunoSEQ multiplex PCR; the TCRdb copy retains only in-frame clones and omits some. Seen here are approximately 90,000 clones, around four fifths observed once, and the top ten hold 1.4%. Overall study findings and caveats: A later analysis appeared to link common viral pathogens to several of the most significant clusters. Presence/absence analysis assumed near-uniform sequencing depth across donors. Testing in vitro showed a few CMV-associated chains specific for CMV antigens.

The chain is built from TRBV27 and TRBJ2-7, with TRBD1 identical over 7 bases. The TCR originated in a male donor in good health and CMV-seronegative. Material for sequencing was PBMCs. Here the CDR3 DNA reads TGTGCCAGCAGTGACAGGGTTTCGCGGGAGCAGTACTTC. It yields the protein CASSDRVSREQYF.